A selection of T cell receptor beta chains follows, all from one sample in a study of post-analysis software for immune sequencing data. In TCRdb, the PCR reads were re-called with MiXCR into one record per CDR3 protein. Among some 690,000 distinct CDR3 sequences listed, over 45% were seen once. Source material: blood. The receptors come from a girl aged 2-9 years with multiple sclerosis. CDR3s include the opening cysteine and the closing phenylalanine or tryptophan. A D gene is named only where the DNA matches it firmly. Rows give clone size only sometimes, using once, few, many, or a class for an expanded clone.

v_gene,d_gene,abundance,j_gene,CDR3aa,CDR3nt
TRBV7-9,TRBD2,-,TRBJ2-1,CASSLPGTSGLHEQFF,TGTGCCAGCAGCTTACCTGGGACTAGCGGATTACACGAGCAGTTCTTC
TRBV7-9,-,-,TRBJ2-3,CASSSSGRGSTDTQYF,TGTGCCAGCAGCTCATCAGGGAGGGGGAGCACAGATACGCAGTATTTT
TRBV3-1,-,few,TRBJ2-5,CASSHARGIQYQETQYF,TGTGCCAGCAGCCATGCCAGGGGAATACAGTACCAAGAGACCCAGTACTTC
TRBV5-5,-,-,TRBJ2-2,CASSRERAPNTGELFF,TGTGCCAGCAGCAGAGAGCGGGCGCCGAACACCGGGGAGCTGTTTTTT
TRBV6-1,-,few,TRBJ1-4,CASSDAQKKLFF,TGTGCCAGCAGTGATGCACAGAAAAAACTGTTTTTT
TRBV4-1,TRBD2,once,TRBJ2-1,CASSQVRGRTNEQFF,TGCGCCAGCAGCCAAGTCCGCGGGAGGACCAATGAGCAGTTCTTC
TRBV11-2,TRBD2,few,TRBJ2-1,CASSSWAGGQNEQFF,TGTGCCAGCAGCTCCTGGGCGGGGGGGCAGAATGAGCAGTTCTTC
TRBV3-1,TRBD1,-,TRBJ1-2,CASSQWDSFSGYTF,TGTGCCAGCAGCCAATGGGACAGCTTTAGCGGCTACACCTTC
TRBV3-1,-,-,TRBJ1-5,CASSQEIDQPQHF,TGTGCCAGCAGCCAAGAGATCGATCAGCCCCAGCATTTT
TRBV5-6,-,-,TRBJ2-3,CASSLIGAADTQYF,TGTGCCAGCAGCTTAATAGGCGCGGCAGATACGCAGTATTTT
TRBV12-3/TRBV12-4,-,-,TRBJ1-2,CASSLLDWGARYGYTF,TGTGCCAGCAGTTTACTAGATTGGGGCGCGCGCTATGGCTACACCTTC
TRBV5-1,TRBD2,-,TRBJ2-5,CASSSRTSFTANEQYF,TGCGCCAGCAGCTCACGGACTAGTTTTACCGCAAATGAGCAGTACTTC
TRBV6-1,-,few,TRBJ2-7,CASSEDYEQYF,TGTGCCAGCAGTGAGGATTACGAGCAGTACTTC
TRBV7-8,-,-,TRBJ1-5,CASSWPGQPQHF,TGTGCCAGCAGCTGGCCAGGTCAGCCCCAGCATTTT
TRBV27,-,few,TRBJ2-3,CASSLMGGSTDTQYF,TGTGCCAGCAGTCTCATGGGGGGTTCGACAGATACGCAGTATTTT
TRBV11-2,-,-,TRBJ2-3,CASSLGLHTDTQYF,TGTGCCAGCAGCTTAGGGCTACACACAGATACGCAGTATTTT
TRBV2,-,few,TRBJ1-2,CASSKDSYGYTF,TGTGCCAGCAGTAAAGACAGCTATGGCTACACCTTC
TRBV10-3,-,-,TRBJ2-1,CAIREEGRFDEQFF,TGTGCCATCAGGGAAGAGGGGCGCTTCGATGAGCAGTTCTTC
TRBV20-1,-,-,TRBJ1-6,CSARPRQSYNSPLHF,TGCAGTGCTAGACCCAGACAGTCTTATAATTCACCCCTCCACTTT
TRBV5-1,-,few,TRBJ2-2,CASSLGGQMTGELFF,TGCGCCAGCAGCTTGGGGGGTCAGATGACCGGGGAGCTGTTTTTT
TRBV29-1,-,many,TRBJ2-5,CSRCEETQYF,TGCAGCCGCTGTGAAGAGACCCAGTACTTC
TRBV5-6,-,-,TRBJ1-4,CASSPLVSEKLFF,TGTGCCAGCAGCCCTTTGGTCTCAGAAAAACTGTTTTTT
TRBV5-1,TRBD1,-,TRBJ1-1,CASSFTGETEAFF,TGCGCCAGCAGCTTCACAGGGGAAACTGAAGCTTTCTTT
TRBV5-6,-,-,TRBJ2-7,CASSSPQGDMGTYEQYF,TGTGCCAGCAGCTCCCCTCAGGGGGACATGGGGACTTACGAGCAGTACTTC
TRBV12-3/TRBV12-4,-,-,TRBJ1-1,CASSQGFYTEAFF,TGTGCCAGCAGTCAGGGGTTTTACACTGAAGCTTTCTTT
TRBV19,-,few,TRBJ2-5,CASSIDNRKETQYF,TGTGCCAGTAGTATAGACAACAGAAAAGAGACCCAGTACTTC
TRBV19,-,once,TRBJ1-1,CASSPHPAMNTEAFF,TGTGCCAGTAGTCCGCATCCAGCCATGAACACTGAAGCTTTCTTT
TRBV29-1,-,-,TRBJ1-1,CSVRDGENTEAFF,TGCAGCGTCCGGGACGGGGAGAACACTGAAGCTTTCTTT
TRBV5-6,-,-,TRBJ2-5,CASKRQEMETQYF,TGTGCCAGCAAGAGACAGGAGATGGAGACCCAGTACTTC
TRBV14,-,-,TRBJ2-7,CASIETGHYEQYF,TGTGCCAGCATTGAGACGGGCCACTACGAGCAGTACTTC
TRBV20-1,TRBD2,-,TRBJ2-3,CSARDLGLAGADTQYF,TGCAGTGCTAGAGATCTCGGACTAGCGGGAGCAGATACGCAGTATTTT
TRBV12-3/TRBV12-4,-,-,TRBJ1-5,CASSLSGHYQPQHF,TGTGCCAGCAGTTTGTCAGGGCACTATCAGCCCCAGCATTTT
TRBV19,-,-,TRBJ1-2,CASRSPGTFSYGYTF,TGTGCCAGTAGATCCCCAGGGACCTTCTCATATGGCTACACCTTC
TRBV6-5,-,-,TRBJ1-2,CASRRSGGADNYGYTF,TGTGCCAGCAGACGAAGTGGGGGAGCGGATAACTATGGCTACACCTTC
TRBV6-5,TRBD2,few,TRBJ2-1,CASSPGRAYIEQFF,TGTGCCAGCAGTCCCGGGAGGGCGTATATTGAGCAGTTCTTC
TRBV6-5,-,few,TRBJ2-5,CASSYGGDQTQDF,TGTGCCAGCAGTTACGGAGGGGACCAGACCCAGGACTTC
TRBV15,-,once,TRBJ2-3,CATSRDLLGDTQYF,TGTGCCACCAGCAGAGATCTATTGGGGGATACGCAGTATTTT
TRBV9,TRBD2,few,TRBJ2-2,CASSARGGTNTGELFF,TGTGCCAGCAGCGCTCGCGGGGGGACGAACACCGGGGAGCTGTTTTTT
TRBV7-2,-,-,TRBJ2-5,CASRSAVASVQTQYF,TGTGCCAGCAGATCAGCGGTAGCTAGCGTACAGACCCAGTACTTC
TRBV6-2/TRBV6-3,-,-,TRBJ1-1,CASSYSVGTVPEAFF,TGTGCCAGCAGTTACTCGGTGGGGACGGTCCCCGAAGCTTTCTTT
TRBV5-6,-,-,TRBJ1-2,CASSLGEGRRSKIYGYTF,TGTGCCAGCAGCTTGGGGGAGGGTCGGCGGAGTAAGATCTATGGCTACACCTTC
TRBV6-6,-,few,TRBJ2-5,CASTPTMEAGRETQYF,TGTGCCAGCACTCCAACCATGGAGGCGGGGCGGGAGACCCAGTACTTC
TRBV4-2,TRBD1,few,TRBJ1-4,CASSQDIVRTGGREKLFF,TGTGCCAGCAGCCAAGATATCGTGAGGACAGGGGGCCGTGAAAAACTGTTTTTT
TRBV20-1,-,few,TRBJ2-1,CSARDPRGGPYNEQFF,TGCAGTGCTAGAGACCCAAGGGGCGGGCCCTACAATGAGCAGTTCTTC
TRBV29-1,-,-,TRBJ1-2,CSVGSLHSPDPYGYTF,TGCAGCGTTGGATCGCTGCACAGCCCAGACCCTTATGGCTACACCTTC
TRBV27,TRBD1,once,TRBJ1-2,CASSLTRQGLDYGYTF,TGTGCCAGCAGTTTGACCCGACAGGGACTTGACTATGGCTACACCTTC
TRBV27,-,few,TRBJ2-7,CASSDQVMYEQYF,TGTGCCAGCAGTGATCAGGTGATGTACGAGCAGTACTTC
TRBV3-1,-,few,TRBJ2-1,CASSQDSISHNEQFF,TGTGCCAGCAGCCAAGACTCTATCTCCCACAATGAGCAGTTCTTC
TRBV20-1,TRBD1,-,TRBJ2-1,CSAPSGTGFYNEQFF,TGCAGTGCGCCATCCGGGACAGGGTTCTACAATGAGCAGTTCTTC
TRBV7-9,-,-,TRBJ2-7,CASSINTGEQYF,TGTGCCAGCAGTATAAATACAGGCGAGCAGTACTTC
TRBV7-8,-,-,TRBJ2-7,CASSARTGFVPEQYF,TGTGCCAGCAGCGCACGCACAGGGTTCGTTCCCGAGCAGTACTTC
TRBV10-3,TRBD1,-,TRBJ1-2,CAISRQGLEGYTF,TGTGCCATCAGCCGACAGGGGTTAGAGGGCTACACCTTC
TRBV7-2,TRBD2,few,TRBJ2-1,CASSLVVAGEVEQFF,TGTGCCAGCAGCTTAGTGGTAGCGGGAGAAGTCGAGCAGTTCTTC
TRBV4-2,TRBD2,-,TRBJ2-3,CASSQDETSGFSTDTQYF,TGTGCCAGCAGCCAAGACGAGACTAGCGGTTTTAGCACAGATACGCAGTATTTT
TRBV6-1,-,-,TRBJ2-1,CASSGNSGSNEQFF,TGTGCCAGCAGTGGGAATAGCGGATCCAATGAGCAGTTCTTC
TRBV29-1,-,-,TRBJ1-4,CSVQGPDNEKLFF,TGCAGCGTCCAGGGGCCCGATAATGAAAAACTGTTTTTT
TRBV11-2,TRBD1,-,TRBJ1-6,CASSSLTGLDSPLHF,TGTGCCAGCAGCTCCTTGACAGGGTTAGATTCACCCCTCCACTTT
TRBV7-2,TRBD2,-,TRBJ2-7,CASSLGTSGEQYF,TGTGCCAGCAGCTTAGGGACTAGCGGCGAGCAGTACTTC
TRBV29-1,TRBD1,-,TRBJ1-1,CSVNRGSTEAFF,TGCAGCGTAAACAGGGGAAGCACTGAAGCTTTCTTT
TRBV20-1,-,-,TRBJ2-3,CSTRQLQGIGTDTQYF,TGCAGTACTAGACAATTACAGGGAATTGGGACAGATACGCAGTATTTT